This T cell receptor (beta chain) is from a study of technical replicates of blood from several donors. The V end lost 4 bases, the J end lost 7 bases, and 20 bases lay between the germline ends. Germline assignment: CDR1 SGHNT and CDR2 YENEEA. This CDR3 is 16 amino acids long. This table comes from immunoSEQ multiplex PCR, and its TCRdb copy is limited to in-frame clones, with some not included. The table includes just over 95,000 clones, approximately 95% detected once. This receptor was obtained from a human donor in good health. This sequence joins TRBV11-3 and TRBJ2-1; D perhaps matches TRBD2 (6 bases). Sequencing was done on a sample of T cells isolated from PBMCs. The CDR3 nucleotides read TGTGCCAGCAGCTCGAGATCAGCGGGCCCATGGAATGAGCAGTTCTTC. Residues: CASSSRSAGPWNEQFF.